The TCR beta chain described here comes from a study of cytomegalovirus exposure and HLA in healthy donors. Study-level findings and limits: Several of the most significant clusters appeared linked to common viral pathogens, based on a later analysis. Researchers reportedly found TCR beta sequences accurately predicted most subjects' HLA-A and HLA-B alleles. Presence/absence analyses supposed approximately even sequencing depth among donors.

Primers: 60 Vbeta forward and 13 Jbeta reverse. Assay: immunoSEQ multiplex PCR; the TCRdb copy retains only in-frame clones and omits some. The profile shows 200,000 to 300,000 clones, 70% to 90% of them singletons. This clone has only one observation. The antigen remains undetermined. Source material: PBMCs. This TCR was sampled from a girl aged 2-10 years in good health and CMV-seronegative.

CDR3 in amino acids: CASSLSGTGRANQPQHF. The CDR3 coding sequence is TGTGCCAGCAGCCTATCCGGGACAGGCCGAGCTAATCAGCCCCAGCATTTT. This chain joins TRBV7-8 and TRBJ1-5, with 8 bases matching TRBD1. This CDR3 comprises 17 residues. Germline CDR1 SGHVS, CDR2 FQNEAQ. The V gene end was trimmed by 5 bases and the J gene end by 4 bases; junction bases not matched to a gene: 13.